This TCR beta chain was sequenced during a study of blood T cell repertoires in COVID-19 (TCRdb year 2020). Looking at the study overall: Collaborator samples came from the United States, Italy and Spain and covered acute and convalescent phases of COVID-19. Samples came from the ongoing ImmuneRACE study (first 160 participants) plus 1,254 subjects from 6 global collaborators. Where available, HLA class I and class II types were obtained from metadata supplied by the sample provider rather than from assay-based typing. Sample metadata almost always included a de-identified subject ID, COVID-19 status, age in years and sex. The prospective study material was composed of cDNA or gDNA derived from T cells, B-cell-depleted T cells, or PBMCs. Subjects who had been exposed to COVID-19, were actively infected with it, or had recovered from it provided the deeply sampled blood TCRbeta repertoires that made up the dataset. The repertoires were released in a freely available public database meant as a resource for research on the immune response to SARS-CoV-2.

The CDR3 has 15 amino acids, counting the end cysteine and phenylalanine. The CDR3 DNA has 45 bases and is translated from base 1. V sheds 8 bases and J sheds 5 bases, leaving 24 bases between their ends. The germline V gene yields SQVTM for CDR1 and ANQGSEA for CDR2. Each collaborating institution followed its own protocols to collect whole blood in K2EDTA tubes. Collaborator samples were shipped for TCRbeta analysis as frozen whole blood, isolated PBMCs, or DNA extracted from either sample type. Paper-wide results and their limitations: How much clinical and demographic metadata was included differed by source and by participant, and the metadata was provided uncurated.

The immunoSEQ Assay, a bias-controlled multiplex PCR, was used to amplify TCRbeta CDR3 regions from genomic DNA. The paper's data handling went like this. Nucleated cell counts per sample were estimated from amplification of reference gene primers within the assay. Sequence reads were collapsed and filtered to measure the absolute abundance of every unique TCRbeta CDR3 rearrangement. Productive Simpson clonality was computed per sample as the square root of Simpson's diversity index over productive rearrangements. This immuneACCESS table, as held by TCRdb, lists in-frame sequences with V and J called but not all clones. Of the missing ones, under half trace to an unresolved V gene in checked studies; the others have no known cause. The DNA gave D and trimming, while V, J and clone size come from that table. The sample data list about 160,000 clones, and more than 80% of these were observed just once. Clones ranked in the top ten supply around 2.2% of the sample.

Notes on this clone: Its antigen is still unknown. No base-level quality is on record; no much larger clone is a single base apart.

This TCR came from a man aged 65 to 85 with acute or convalescent COVID-19. The sequencing sample was made of peripheral blood. This chain joins TRBV29-1 to TRBJ1-1; TRBD1 is perhaps the D gene, given 6 matching bases. The CDR3 loop reads CSPTAPGGQGTEAFF. The nucleotides read TGCAGCCCTACCGCGCCGGGGGGGCAGGGAACTGAAGCTTTCTTT.